The 17 T cell receptor beta chains given below trace back to one sample, sequenced in a study of blood T cell repertoires in COVID-19. Here immunoSEQ multiplex PCR was the method, and the copy in TCRdb shows in-frame clones only, minus some. The sample has approximately 450,000 clones, around 89% seen once. The sequencing sample was made of PBMCs or T cells enriched from blood (not recorded which). The receptor source for this set is a man aged 25-40 years who had recovered from COVID-19.

The CDR3 nucleotides are TGTGCCAGCAGCAAGGAGGCCGGAAGGCATGGCTACACCTTC. Its protein is CASSKEAGRHGYTF. The chain carries TRBV7-2 and TRBJ1-2; D unclear. V lost 5 bases and J lost 6, with 16 bases in between. This CDR3 spans 14 amino acids. Germline V CDR1 and CDR2: SGHTA, FQGNSA.

The CDR3: CASSTLTGGVSPLHF. CDR3 DNA sequence: TGTGCCAGCAGTACCTTAACAGGGGGCGTTTCACCCCTCCACTTT. The chain joins TRBV28 to TRBJ1-6; TRBD1 matches at 9 bases. CDR1 is MDHEN, CDR2 SYDVKM, per germline. The CDR3 spans 15 residues. Unmatched junction bases numbered 8, after V lost 5 bases and J lost 9 bases.

This clone was detected once. The chain is built from TRBV3-1 (or the pseudogene TRBV3-2) and TRBJ1-5; 9 nucleotides align to TRBD1. V was clipped by 3 bases and J by 3 bases; unmatched bases: 6. This CDR3 is built from 16 residues. Per the germline V gene, CDR1 is LGHDT and CDR2 is YNNKEL (reference sequence). CDR3 protein: CASSQAGTGNNQPQHF. The CDR3, as DNA: TGTGCCAGCAGCCAGGCCGGGACAGGGAACAATCAGCCCCAGCATTTT.

This chain links TRBV11-2 with TRBJ1-6, with D possibly TRBD1 on 5 matching bases. The CDR3 has 16 amino acids. With 4 bases removed from V and 0 bases from J, the gap between germline ends came to 10 bases. CDR1 and CDR2 from the germline V gene are SGHAT and FQNNGV. The CDR3 DNA sequence: TGTGCCAGCAGCTCATCACAGGTCTCCTATAATTCACCCCTCCACTTT. Its protein is CASSSSQVSYNSPLHF.

In its sample, this clone was seen a few times. This sequence joins TRBV30 and TRBJ1-1, with 10 bases fitting TRBD1. Germline CDR1 and CDR2: GTSNPN and SVGIG (reference sequence). The trim removed 2 bases at V and 1 base at J, leaving 4 bases unmatched. This CDR3 region has 15 residues. The CDR3 reads CAWSLDRGANTEAFF. The CDR3 DNA sequence: TGTGCCTGGAGTCTGGACAGGGGGGCGAACACTGAAGCTTTCTTT.

The V call is TRBV28, the J call TRBJ1-4, with D hard to call. CDR1 is MDHEN and CDR2 is SYDVKM in the germline V gene. Trimming removed 5 bases from V and 8 bases from J, with 21 bases in between. The CDR3 consists of 16 residues. Here the CDR3 DNA reads TGTGCCAGCAGTACCTGGACGGGGAGGGTTGGGGAAAAACTGTTTTTT. As protein: CASSTWTGRVGEKLFF.

The V call is TRBV7-9, the J call TRBJ2-2; TRBD2 agrees at 7 bases. This CDR3 region has 16 residues. The germline CDR1 and CDR2 sequences are SEHNR and FQNEAQ (reference sequence). Trimming cost V 8 bases and J 5 bases; bases outside gene matches: 14. The CDR3 loop is CASSLREGRWTGELFF. CDR3 coding DNA: TGTGCCAGCTCTCTAAGGGAGGGCCGTTGGACCGGGGAGCTGTTTTTT.

The chain has TRBV5-6 and TRBJ2-1; D gene unclear. This CDR3 is built from 14 residues. Germline V CDR1 and CDR2: SGHDT, YYEEEE. The ends were cut back, 4 bases at V and 6 bases at J, with 14 bases in the middle. CDR3: CASSRNLAVNEQFF. CDR3 in DNA: TGTGCCAGCAGCCGAAATCTTGCGGTCAATGAGCAGTTCTTC. The whole variable domain, remainder taken from reference TRBV5-6 and TRBJ2-1, is DAGVTQSPTHLIKTRGQQVTLRCSPKSGHDTVSWYQQALGQGPQFIFQYYEEEERQRGNFPDRFSGHQFPNYSSELNVNALLLGDSALYLCASSRNLAVNEQFFGPGTRLTVL.

J is TRBJ1-6 and V is TRBV7-9, with D unresolved. Germline CDR1 and CDR2: SEHNR and FQNEAQ (reference sequence). V lost 5 bases and J 8 bases, leaving 10 bases between the germline ends. This CDR3 contains 13 residues. This CDR3 is CASSEDGDSPLHF. CDR3 sequence (DNA): TGTGCCAGCAGCGAAGACGGGGATTCACCCCTCCACTTT.

The chain links TRBV27 to TRBJ2-1; the D gene is possibly TRBD2 (5 bases). Trimming left V 6 bases short and J 4 bases short, with 13 bases between. Per the germline V gene, CDR1 is MNHEY and CDR2 is SMNVEV (reference sequence). There are 14 residues in the CDR3. The CDR3 loop reads CASREGGLYNEQFF. CDR3 in DNA: TGTGCCAGCAGGGAAGGTGGACTTTACAATGAGCAGTTCTTC.

This clone was seen only a few times. This chain connects TRBV4-1 to TRBJ1-2; D gene ambiguous. V lost 2 bases to trimming and J lost 5 bases, with 15 bases between them. The germline gives CDR1 MGHRA, CDR2 YSYEKL. This CDR3 is built from 15 residues. The CDR3 DNA follows: TGCGCCAGCAGCCAATCTGAGAGAGGGTCTTATGGCTACACCTTC. This gives the protein CASSQSERGSYGYTF.

V is TRBV7-9 and J is TRBJ1-2; D is possibly TRBD1 (5 bases). Germline CDR1 is SEHNR and CDR2 is FQNEAQ (reference sequence). Trimming left V 5 bases short and J 4 bases short, with 14 bases between. This CDR3 has 14 residues. This CDR3 reads CASSLSDNSYGYTF. The CDR3 DNA sequence: TGTGCCAGCAGCCTCTCGGACAATAGCTATGGCTACACCTTC.

The chain uses TRBV6-2 or TRBV6-3 and TRBJ1-1, with D possibly being TRBD1 (5 bases). This CDR3 is 14 amino acids long. Germline V gives CDR1 MNHEY, CDR2 SVGEGT. Trimming stripped 0 bases from V and 3 bases from J, with 8 bases between. CDR3 nucleotides: TGTGCCAGCAGTTACTCAGGCAGGGACACTGAAGCTTTCTTT. Amino acid sequence: CASSYSGRDTEAFF.

V and J are TRBV3-1 (or the pseudogene TRBV3-2) and TRBJ2-3; D is uncertain. Germline V gives CDR1 LGHDT, CDR2 YNNKEL (reference sequence). V lost 2 bases and J lost 5, with 14 bases in between. The length of the CDR3 is 15 residues. The CDR3 sequence: CASSQQVPDLDTQYF. CDR3 coding DNA: TGTGCCAGCAGCCAACAGGTCCCAGATTTAGATACGCAGTATTTT.

This sequence joins TRBV9 and TRBJ2-2; 13 nucleotides align to TRBD2. The CDR3 totals 17 residues. Germline V gene lookup returns CDR1 SGDLS and CDR2 YYNGEE. The ends lost 4 bases at V and 2 bases at J; junction bases unmatched: 5. CDR3 amino acids: CASSPTSGRSNTGELFF. The CDR3 DNA reads TGTGCCAGCAGCCCGACTAGCGGGAGGTCTAACACCGGGGAGCTGTTTTTT.

The chain employs TRBV7-9 and TRBJ2-3; D is uncertain. CDR1 SEHNR and CDR2 FQNEAQ come from the germline V gene (reference sequence). V was cut by 4 bases and J by 2 bases, with 13 bases left in between. There are 15 residues in the CDR3. CDR3 DNA sequence: TGTGCCAGCAGCTCGAGCGAGGAATCCACAGATACGCAGTATTTT. Translated, it gives CASSSSEESTDTQYF. Drawing the rest from reference TRBV7-9 and TRBJ2-3, the complete variable domain is DTGVSQNPRHKITKRGQNVTFRCDPISEHNRLYWYRQTLGQGPEFLTYFQNEAQLEKSRLLSDRFSAERPKGSFSTLEIQRTEQGDSAMYLCASSSSEESTDTQYFGPGTRLTVL.

The chain uses TRBV9 and TRBJ1-2, with 7 bases aligning to TRBD1. CDR1 SGDLS and CDR2 YYNGEE come from the germline V gene. The CDR3 extends over 15 amino acids. J gave up 3 bases and V 4 bases, and 9 bases lay outside the gene matches. The CDR3 here is CASSYDRDWDYGYTF. CDR3 sequence (DNA): TGTGCCAGCAGCTACGACAGGGACTGGGACTATGGCTACACCTTC.